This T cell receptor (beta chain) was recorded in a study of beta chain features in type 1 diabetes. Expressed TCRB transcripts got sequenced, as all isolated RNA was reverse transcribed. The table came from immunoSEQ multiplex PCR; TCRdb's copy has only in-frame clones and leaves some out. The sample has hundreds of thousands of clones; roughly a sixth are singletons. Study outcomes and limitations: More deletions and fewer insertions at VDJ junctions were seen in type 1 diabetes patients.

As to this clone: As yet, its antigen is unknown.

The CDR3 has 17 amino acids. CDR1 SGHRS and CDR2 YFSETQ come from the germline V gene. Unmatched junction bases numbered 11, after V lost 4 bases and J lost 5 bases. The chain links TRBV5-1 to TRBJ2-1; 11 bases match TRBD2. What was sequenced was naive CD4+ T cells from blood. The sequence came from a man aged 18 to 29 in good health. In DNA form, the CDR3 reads TGCGCCAGCAGCCCACCTCAGACTAGCGGGACCAACAATGAGCAGTTCTTC. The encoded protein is CASSPPQTSGTNNEQFF.